Below, one TCR beta chain is given with its context. Assay: immunoSEQ multiplex PCR; the TCRdb copy retains only in-frame clones and omits some. The table includes about 160,000 clones, over 75% detected once. The CDR3 runs 13 residues. Looked up from germline, CDR1 is SGHTA and CDR2 is FQGTGA. V was shortened by 10 bases and J by 5 bases, with 16 bases between the two germline ends. The data derive from a study of blood T cell repertoires in COVID-19. On the study more broadly: Both acute and convalescent COVID-19 samples were obtained from the United States, Italy and Spain.

The clonotype was recovered from a woman aged 45 to 65 who had recovered from COVID-19. The chain combines TRBV7-3 with TRBJ2-3, with D possibly matching TRBD1 (5 bases). Material: PBMCs or T cells enriched from blood (not recorded which). CDR3 region: CATSWGPQDTQYF. The CDR3 DNA is TGTGCCACATCTTGGGGCCCCCAAGATACGCAGTATTTT. Full variable domain (rest looked up from reference TRBV7-3 and TRBJ2-3): GAGVSQTPSNKVTEKGKYVELRCDPISGHTALYWYRQSLGQGPEFLIYFQGTGAADDSGLPNDRFFAVRPEGSVSTLKIQRTERGDSAVYLCATSWGPQDTQYFGPGTRLTVL.